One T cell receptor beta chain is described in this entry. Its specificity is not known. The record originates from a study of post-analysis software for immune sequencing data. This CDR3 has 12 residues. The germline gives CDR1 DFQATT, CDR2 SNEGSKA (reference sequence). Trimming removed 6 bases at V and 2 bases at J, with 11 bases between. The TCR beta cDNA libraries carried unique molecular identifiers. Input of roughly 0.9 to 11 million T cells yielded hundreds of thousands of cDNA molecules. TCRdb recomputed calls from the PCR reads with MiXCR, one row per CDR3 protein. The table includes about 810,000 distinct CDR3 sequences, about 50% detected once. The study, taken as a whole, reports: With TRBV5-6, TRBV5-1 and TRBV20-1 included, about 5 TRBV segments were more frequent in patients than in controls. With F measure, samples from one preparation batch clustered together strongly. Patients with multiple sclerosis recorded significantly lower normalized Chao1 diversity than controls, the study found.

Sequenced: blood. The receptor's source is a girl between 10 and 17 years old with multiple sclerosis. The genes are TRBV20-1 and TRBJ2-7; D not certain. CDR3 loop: CSATRVTYEQYF. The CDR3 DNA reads TGCAGTGCCACACGGGTAACCTACGAGCAGTACTTC.